A single T cell receptor beta chain is shown here with its context. What it binds is unknown. The data belong to a study of T cell responses to AZD1222 COVID-19 vaccine. Findings of the study overall: There were mostly white British donors and more females than males, and clonal diversity was possibly underestimated.

The repertoire was sequenced with immunoSEQ multiplex PCR; TCRdb's copy has only in-frame clones and lacks some. The data hold fewer than 110,000 clones, with nearly 90% observed a single time. The sample here was peripheral blood, taken 28 days after the second AZD1222 dose. The sequence was obtained from an adult who received the AZD1222 COVID-19 vaccine.

As DNA, the CDR3 is TGTGCCAGCGTGGGACAAGGGATGTACGAGCAGTACTTC. Its protein product is CASVGQGMYEQYF. The chain recombines TRBV6-5 with TRBJ2-7; tentative D call: TRBD1 (6 bases). The CDR3 contains 13 residues. Germline V gene sequence: CDR1 MNHEY, CDR2 SVGAGI. Trimming took off 8 bases at V and 4 bases at J, with 15 bases between the two ends.